This TCR beta chain was sequenced during a study of shared clonotypes between healthy human individuals. Turning to the study itself: Every donor yielded three CD4 naive, three CD4 memory, two CD8 naive and one CD8 memory plate.

Terminally differentiated effector memory CD45RA+ cells were left out of the naive CD8 fraction, which was CD45RO-negative and positively selected for CCR7. TCRdb's table, derived via immunoSEQ multiplex PCR, lists solely in-frame clones and lacks some. The sample contains hundreds of thousands of clones, 90% to 95% of which appear only once. The length of the CDR3 is 14 residues. The germline gives CDR1 SGHAT, CDR2 FQNNGV. Germline trimming cut 10 bases from V and 4 bases from J; bases unmatched to any gene: 8. This sequence joins TRBV11-2 and TRBJ2-3; TRBD2 agrees at 10 bases. The TCR was taken from a man aged 25-40 years in good health. Sequencing input: naive CD8+ T cells sorted from blood. This CDR3 is CATPVSGRADTQYF. DNA for the CDR3: TGTGCCACTCCGGTGAGCGGGAGGGCAGATACGCAGTATTTT.